This T cell receptor (beta chain) came from a study of cytomegalovirus exposure and HLA in healthy donors. Study in general: The 120 validation repertoires and the approximately 690 first-cohort repertoires shared a platform, a later analysis reported. General study points: The study found most TCR sequences rare, yet found some public TCRs in many donors. The study designated 160 or so TCR beta chains cytomegalovirus-associated. The tendency of first-cohort TCR clusters to co-occur in the roughly 110 validation repertoires was identified by a subsequent analysis.

Here immunoSEQ multiplex PCR was the method, and the copy in TCRdb shows in-frame clones only, minus some. This table holds approximately 220,000 clones, roughly 89% found once. To note about this clone: Its antigen is unidentified.

Trimming removed 3 bases from V and 6 bases from J, with 16 bases in between. CDR3 length equals 16 residues. CDR1 and CDR2 from the germline V gene are SGHDT and YYEEEE. What was sequenced was PBMCs. The V gene is TRBV5-6, the J gene TRBJ1-6; D not resolved. This receptor was identified in a man aged 18 to 30 in good health and CMV-seronegative. This chain's CDR3 is CASSSDSILGNSPLHF. CDR3 DNA: TGTGCCAGCAGCTCCGACTCGATTTTGGGTAATTCACCCCTCCACTTT.